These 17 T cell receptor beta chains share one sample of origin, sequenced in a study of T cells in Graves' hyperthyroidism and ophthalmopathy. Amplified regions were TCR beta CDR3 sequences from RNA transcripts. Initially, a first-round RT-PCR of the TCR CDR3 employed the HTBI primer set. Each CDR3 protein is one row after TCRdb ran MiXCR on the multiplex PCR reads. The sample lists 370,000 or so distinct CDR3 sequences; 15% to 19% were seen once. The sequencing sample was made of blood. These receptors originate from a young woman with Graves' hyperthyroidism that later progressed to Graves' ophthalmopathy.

The CDR3 here is CSARARGRNNEQFF. DNA for the CDR3: TGCAGTGCTAGAGCCAGGGGACGAAACAATGAGCAGTTCTTC. The chain carries TRBV20-1 and TRBJ2-1; tentatively, D is TRBD1 (6 bases). CDR1 is DFQATT, CDR2 SNEGSKA, per germline (reference sequence). V lost 1 base and J lost 5, with 12 bases in between. The CDR3 spans 14 residues.

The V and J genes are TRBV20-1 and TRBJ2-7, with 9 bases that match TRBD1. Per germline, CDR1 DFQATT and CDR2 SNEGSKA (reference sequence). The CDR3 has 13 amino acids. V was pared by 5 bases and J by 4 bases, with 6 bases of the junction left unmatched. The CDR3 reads CSADRDREYEQYF. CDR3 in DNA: TGCAGTGCTGACCGGGACAGGGAGTACGAGCAGTACTTC.

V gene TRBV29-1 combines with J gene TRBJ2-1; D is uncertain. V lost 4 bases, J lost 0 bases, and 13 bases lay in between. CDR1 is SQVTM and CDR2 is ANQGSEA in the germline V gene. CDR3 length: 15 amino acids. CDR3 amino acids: CSVGPSPASYNEQFF. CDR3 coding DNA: TGCAGCGTTGGCCCCTCCCCCGCCTCCTACAATGAGCAGTTCTTC.

In DNA, the CDR3 is TGTGCCAGCAGTTCAACAGGGAACGAGCAGTACTTC. This encodes CASSSTGNEQYF. V usage is TRBV27 and J usage is TRBJ2-7, with D tentatively TRBD1 (6 bases). V was shortened by 4 bases and J by 5 bases, with 9 bases between the two germline ends. The CDR3 totals 12 residues. The germline CDR1 and CDR2 sequences are MNHEY and SMNVEV (reference sequence).

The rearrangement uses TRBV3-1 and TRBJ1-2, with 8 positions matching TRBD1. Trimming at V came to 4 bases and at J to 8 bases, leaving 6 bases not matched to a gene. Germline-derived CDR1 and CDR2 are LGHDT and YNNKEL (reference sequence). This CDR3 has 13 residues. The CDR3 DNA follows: TGTGCCAGCAGCCCTCGGACAGGGACCGGCTACACCTTC. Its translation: CASSPRTGTGYTF.

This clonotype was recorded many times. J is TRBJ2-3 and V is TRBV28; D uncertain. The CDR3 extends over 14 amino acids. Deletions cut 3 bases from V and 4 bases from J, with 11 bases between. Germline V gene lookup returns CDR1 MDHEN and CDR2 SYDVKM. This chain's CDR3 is CASSFLDQADTQYF. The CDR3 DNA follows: TGTGCCAGCAGTTTCCTGGACCAAGCAGATACGCAGTATTTT.

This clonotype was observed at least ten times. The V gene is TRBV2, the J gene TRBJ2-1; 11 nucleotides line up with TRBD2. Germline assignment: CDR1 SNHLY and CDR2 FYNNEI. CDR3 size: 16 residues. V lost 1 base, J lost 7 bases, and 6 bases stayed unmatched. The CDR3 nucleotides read TGTGCCAGCAGTGAAGAACTAGCGGGAGATGGTAATGAGCAGTTCTTC. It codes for CASSEELAGDGNEQFF.

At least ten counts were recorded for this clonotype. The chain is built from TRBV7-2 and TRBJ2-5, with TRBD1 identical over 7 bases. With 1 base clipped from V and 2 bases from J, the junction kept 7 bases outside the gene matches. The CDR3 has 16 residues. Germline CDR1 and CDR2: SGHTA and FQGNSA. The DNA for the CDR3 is TGTGCCAGCAGCTTAGAAGAGATGGGACAGCAAGAGACCCAGTACTTC. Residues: CASSLEEMGQQETQYF. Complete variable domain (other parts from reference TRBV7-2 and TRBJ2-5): GAGVSQSPSNKVTEKGKDVELRCDPISGHTALYWYRQSLGQGLEFLIYFQGNSAPDKSGLPSDRFSAERTGGSVSTLTIQRTQQEDSAVYLCASSLEEMGQQETQYFGPGTRLLVL.

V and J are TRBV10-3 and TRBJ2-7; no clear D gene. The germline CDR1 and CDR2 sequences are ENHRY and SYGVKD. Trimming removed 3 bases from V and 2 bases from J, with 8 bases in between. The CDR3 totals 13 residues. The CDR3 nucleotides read TGTGCCATCAGTGACGGCAGTCCCTACGAGCAGTACTTC. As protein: CAISDGSPYEQYF.

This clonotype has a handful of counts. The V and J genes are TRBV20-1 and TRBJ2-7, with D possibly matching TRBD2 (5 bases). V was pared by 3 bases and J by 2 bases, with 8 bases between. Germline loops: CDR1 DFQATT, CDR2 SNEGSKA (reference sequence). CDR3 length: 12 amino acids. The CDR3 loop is CSAREVAYEQYF. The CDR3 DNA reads TGCAGTGCTAGGGAGGTAGCCTACGAGCAGTACTTC.

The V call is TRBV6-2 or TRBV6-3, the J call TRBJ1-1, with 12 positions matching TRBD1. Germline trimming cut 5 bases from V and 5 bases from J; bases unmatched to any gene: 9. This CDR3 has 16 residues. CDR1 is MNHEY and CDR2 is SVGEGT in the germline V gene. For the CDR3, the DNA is TGTGCCAGCAGTACCGGGACAGGGGGCGATCGGACTGAAGCTTTCTTT. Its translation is CASSTGTGGDRTEAFF.

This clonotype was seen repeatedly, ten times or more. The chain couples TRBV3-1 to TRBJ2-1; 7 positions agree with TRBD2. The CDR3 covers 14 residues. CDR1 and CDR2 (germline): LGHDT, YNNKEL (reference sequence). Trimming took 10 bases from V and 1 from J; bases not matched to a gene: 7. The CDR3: CANRFSGSYNEQFF. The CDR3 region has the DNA TGTGCCAACAGATTTAGCGGGTCCTACAATGAGCAGTTCTTC.

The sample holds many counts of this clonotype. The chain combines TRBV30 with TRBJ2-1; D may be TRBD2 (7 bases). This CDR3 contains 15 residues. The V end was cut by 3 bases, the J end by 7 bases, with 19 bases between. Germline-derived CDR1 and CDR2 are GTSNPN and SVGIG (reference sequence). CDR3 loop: CAWRYRREGGNEQFF. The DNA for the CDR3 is TGTGCCTGGAGATACAGAAGGGAGGGGGGGAATGAGCAGTTCTTC.

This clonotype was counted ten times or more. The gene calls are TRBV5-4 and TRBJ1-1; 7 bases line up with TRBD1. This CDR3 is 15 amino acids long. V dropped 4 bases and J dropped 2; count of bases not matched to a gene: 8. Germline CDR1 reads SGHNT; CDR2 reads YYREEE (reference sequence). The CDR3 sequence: CASSLLRDSNTEAFF. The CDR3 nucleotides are TGTGCCAGCAGCCTCTTGAGGGACAGCAACACTGAAGCTTTCTTT.

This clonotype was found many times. CDR3 sequence reads: CASRPLRTSGGEQYF. The DNA of the CDR3 is TGTGCCAGCAGGCCCTTAAGGACTAGCGGCGGCGAGCAGTACTTC. The chain employs TRBV28 and TRBJ2-7; 10 bases match TRBD2. The CDR3 has 15 amino acids. CDR1 and CDR2 from the germline V gene are MDHEN and SYDVKM. V shed 6 bases and J 6 bases; nucleotides not matched to a gene: 11.

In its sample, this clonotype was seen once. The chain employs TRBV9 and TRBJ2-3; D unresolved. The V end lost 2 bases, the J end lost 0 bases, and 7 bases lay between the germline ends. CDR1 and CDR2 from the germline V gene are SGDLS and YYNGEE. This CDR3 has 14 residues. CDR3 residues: CASSVSRSTDTQYF. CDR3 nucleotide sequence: TGTGCCAGCAGCGTTTCTAGGAGCACAGATACGCAGTATTTT.

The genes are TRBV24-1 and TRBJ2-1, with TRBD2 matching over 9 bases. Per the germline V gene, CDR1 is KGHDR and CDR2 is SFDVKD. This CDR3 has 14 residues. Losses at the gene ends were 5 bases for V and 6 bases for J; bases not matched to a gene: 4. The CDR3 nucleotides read TGTGCCACCAGTGCGAGCGGGAGGAGCAATGAGCAGTTCTTC. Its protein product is CATSASGRSNEQFF.